This T cell receptor (beta chain) was captured in a study of radiotherapy plus CTLA-4 blockade in lung cancer. In the study overall: Objective response was observed in roughly 20% of patients, and disease control in 31%. General study points: Blood saw expansion of tumor-derived TCR clones after radiotherapy plus ipilimumab.

Profiled with immunoSEQ multiplex PCR; TCRdb holds only in-frame clones, not every one. The data show about 120,000 clones, around 89% seen once. This clone was found once. What it recognizes is unknown. The TCR was taken from a human donor with non-small cell lung cancer that progressed on radiotherapy plus ipilimumab. The sample here was peripheral blood, taken from a patient treated with radiotherapy plus ipilimumab.

CDR3 region: CASSTGQGTDTQYF. Written as DNA, the CDR3 is TGTGCCAGCAGCACCGGACAGGGAACAGATACGCAGTATTTT. This chain joins TRBV9 and TRBJ2-3, with 8 positions matching TRBD1. The CDR3 extends over 14 amino acids. In germline, CDR1 is SGDLS, CDR2 YYNGEE. J was trimmed by 3 bases and V by 4 bases; bases with no gene match: 4.